What follows are 25 T cell receptor beta chains derived from one specimen sequenced in a study of CXCR3-negative and CXCR3-positive naive CD8 T cells. Study-level results: More hydrophobic TRB CDR3s occurred in CXCR3-positive than in CXCR3-negative naive cells.

Their cognate antigens are unknown. The libraries of TRB cDNA were prepared using 5' RACE with UMI labels. TCRdb reprocessed the 5' RACE reads and keeps a single row for each CDR3 protein, giving no DNA. The table for this sample gives under 150,000 distinct CDR3 sequences. Sequencing was done on a sample of naive CXCR3+ CD8+ T cells from blood. Subset of the sample: CD45RO-CCR7+CD27+CD95- naive CD8+ T cells expressing CXCR3 (TNR3+). All receptors derive from a human donor in good health. Some clones in this sample may be carry-over from other donors' samples.

The chain uses TRBV27 and TRBJ1-5. The CDR3 loop spans 14 amino acids. Germline V gene sequence: CDR1 MNHEY, CDR2 SMNVEV (reference sequence). The chain's CDR3 is CASSLGGIYQPQHF.

The genes are TRBV6-5 and TRBJ2-2; TCRdb lists TRBD1, though no DNA is available to test this call. CDR1 and CDR2 (germline): MNHEY, SVGAGI. This CDR3 spans 18 amino acids. CDR3 residues: CASSYWDRVEVLPGELFF.

The rearrangement uses TRBV7-9 and TRBJ2-3; TCRdb returns TRBD1, unconfirmable since there is no DNA. Germline loops: CDR1 SEHNR, CDR2 FQNEAQ (reference sequence). The CDR3 is 15 amino acids. The CDR3 reads CASSPLAPGTDTQYF.

The chain carries TRBV29-1 and TRBJ2-4; the D gene TCRdb calls, TRBD1, cannot be checked with no DNA. Germline CDR1 reads SQVTM; CDR2 reads ANQGSEA. The CDR3 loop spans 17 amino acids. This chain's CDR3 is CSVAGTVLSLAKNIQYF.

The chain links TRBV20-1 to TRBJ2-7; the D call from TCRdb, TRBD2, cannot be confirmed without DNA. The CDR3 runs to 11 residues. CDR1 and CDR2 from the germline V gene are DFQATT and SNEGSKA (reference sequence). The CDR3 region is CSARGEGKQYF.

The rearrangement links TRBV6-4 to TRBJ2-2; TCRdb designates TRBD1, a call that cannot be tested without DNA. This CDR3 contains 14 residues. From germline, CDR1 is MRHNA and CDR2 SNTAGT. CDR3 residues: CASRGPQNTGELFF.

The gene calls are TRBV29-1 and TRBJ2-7. Germline V CDR1 and CDR2: SQVTM, ANQGSEA. The CDR3 contains 12 residues. CDR3 protein: CSVDGGPYEQYF.

The V and J genes are TRBV7-9 and TRBJ2-2; the TCRdb D gene call, TRBD2, has no DNA to confirm it. This CDR3 is built from 18 residues. Germline CDR1 is SEHNR and CDR2 is FQNEAQ (reference sequence). The CDR3 loop is CASSSDSGTSGPTGELFF.

The chain carries TRBV7-6 and TRBJ2-2; TCRdb gives TRBD1 as the D gene, but with no DNA this cannot be confirmed. Germline-derived CDR1 and CDR2 are SGHVS and FNYEAQ. CDR3 length: 14 residues. Here the CDR3 reads CASSPTGDTGELFF. Looking up the rest from reference TRBV7-6 and TRBJ2-2 gives the full variable domain: GAGVSQSPRYKVTKRGQDVALRCDPISGHVSLYWYRQALGQGPEFLTYFNYEAQQDKSGLPNDRFSAERPEGSISTLTIQRTEQRDSAMYRCASSPTGDTGELFFGEGSRLTVL.

This chain uses TRBV20-1 with TRBJ2-1. The length of the CDR3 is 14 residues. Germline V gene data show CDR1 as DFQATT and CDR2 as SNEGSKA (reference sequence). The CDR3 sequence is CSARGQNSYNEQFF.

The rearrangement uses TRBV12-3 or TRBV12-4 and TRBJ2-3. The CDR3 extends over 15 amino acids. The CDR3 spells CASRNSHLGTDTQYF.

The chain carries TRBV29-1 and TRBJ2-7; absent DNA, TCRdb's TRBD1 call cannot be checked. Looked up from germline, CDR1 is SQVTM and CDR2 is ANQGSEA. The CDR3 extends over 13 amino acids. CDR3 loop: CSVTTGFSYEQYF.

This chain connects TRBV12-3 or TRBV12-4 to TRBJ2-7; TCRdb calls TRBD2, which cannot be checked without DNA. This CDR3 contains 12 residues. CDR3 loop: CAISGASYEQYF.

The chain uses TRBV29-1 and TRBJ1-1; TCRdb reports TRBD1, a call that lacks DNA to check it against. The germline gives CDR1 SQVTM, CDR2 ANQGSEA. This CDR3 is built from 12 residues. CDR3 sequence: CSVETENTEAFF. Looking up the rest from reference TRBV29-1 and TRBJ1-1 gives the full variable domain: SAVISQKPSRDICQRGTSLTIQCQVDSQVTMMFWYRQQPGQSLTLIATANQGSEATYESGFVIDKFPISRPNLTFSTLTVSNMSPEDSSIYLCSVETENTEAFFGQGTRLTVV.

The rearrangement uses TRBV12-3 or TRBV12-4 and TRBJ2-1; TCRdb's D call of TRBD1 is untestable without DNA. The CDR3 loop spans 16 amino acids. CDR3 loop: CASSIDPSPLNNEQFF.

V usage is TRBV7-2 and J usage is TRBJ2-7; TCRdb gives TRBD2 as the D gene, but with no DNA this cannot be confirmed. Germline assignment: CDR1 SGHTA and CDR2 FQGNSA. There are 15 residues in the CDR3. The CDR3 protein is CASSWGLAGSYEQYF.

The V call is TRBV7-2, the J call TRBJ2-3; TCRdb returns TRBD2, unconfirmable since there is no DNA. The CDR3 contains 19 residues. The germline gives CDR1 SGHTA, CDR2 FQGNSA. CDR3 sequence reads: CASSFWSGAGTPTRIPQYF.

This chain joins TRBV4-1 and TRBJ2-2; TCRdb's assignment of TRBD1 cannot be checked, as there is no DNA. Per the germline V gene, CDR1 is MGHRA and CDR2 is YSYEKL. This CDR3 contains 17 residues. The CDR3 loop reads CASSHSARGESLGELFF.

V is TRBV7-6 and J is TRBJ2-1. The length of the CDR3 is 14 residues. Per the germline V gene, CDR1 is SGHVS and CDR2 is FNYEAQ. The CDR3 loop reads CASSLAVGTDEQFF. Using reference TRBV7-6 and TRBJ2-1 for the parts outside the CDR3, the full variable domain is GAGVSQSPRYKVTKRGQDVALRCDPISGHVSLYWYRQALGQGPEFLTYFNYEAQQDKSGLPNDRFSAERPEGSISTLTIQRTEQRDSAMYRCASSLAVGTDEQFFGPGTRLTVL.

The chain employs TRBV10-3 and TRBJ2-5. From germline, CDR1 is ENHRY and CDR2 SYGVKD. The CDR3 is made up of 13 amino acids. The chain's CDR3 is CAISETTQETQYF.

This chain joins TRBV29-1 and TRBJ2-4; TCRdb gives TRBD1 as the D gene, but with no DNA this cannot be confirmed. The length of the CDR3 is 12 residues. Germline V gene data show CDR1 as SQVTM and CDR2 as ANQGSEA. CDR3 protein: CSGGQVGNIQYF.

The chain combines TRBV12-5 with TRBJ2-4; TCRdb's D gene call, TRBD2, goes unchecked for lack of DNA. There are 17 residues in the CDR3. Germline CDR1 and CDR2: LGHNT and FRNRAP. The CDR3 loop is CASGLVAEPSAKNIQYF. Full variable domain (missing parts from reference TRBV12-5 and TRBJ2-4): DARVTQTPRHKVTEMGQEVTMRCQPILGHNTVFWYRQTMMQGLELLAYFRNRAPLDDSGMPKDRFSAEMPDATLATLKIQPSEPRDSAVYFCASGLVAEPSAKNIQYFGAGTRLSVL.

The rearrangement uses TRBV20-1 and TRBJ2-3; the TCRdb D gene call, TRBD2, has no DNA to confirm it. From germline, CDR1 is DFQATT and CDR2 SNEGSKA (reference sequence). This CDR3 region has 18 residues. The CDR3 sequence is CSARARLLAGVSTDTQYF.

The J gene is TRBJ2-7, the V gene TRBV3-1. CDR3 size: 13 residues. Per the germline V gene, CDR1 is LGHDT and CDR2 is YNNKEL (reference sequence). The CDR3 reads CASSQVQSYEQYF.

V and J are TRBV7-3 and TRBJ2-3; as DNA is missing, the TRBD1 call by TCRdb cannot be tested. Germline lookup yields CDR1 SGHTA and CDR2 FQGTGA. The length of the CDR3 is 15 residues. This chain's CDR3 is CASSRRTGSTDTQYF. The variable domain in full, with the rest retrieved from reference TRBV7-3 and TRBJ2-3, is GAGVSQTPSNKVTEKGKYVELRCDPISGHTALYWYRQSLGQGPEFLIYFQGTGAADDSGLPNDRFFAVRPEGSVSTLKIQRTERGDSAVYLCASSRRTGSTDTQYFGPGTRLTVL.